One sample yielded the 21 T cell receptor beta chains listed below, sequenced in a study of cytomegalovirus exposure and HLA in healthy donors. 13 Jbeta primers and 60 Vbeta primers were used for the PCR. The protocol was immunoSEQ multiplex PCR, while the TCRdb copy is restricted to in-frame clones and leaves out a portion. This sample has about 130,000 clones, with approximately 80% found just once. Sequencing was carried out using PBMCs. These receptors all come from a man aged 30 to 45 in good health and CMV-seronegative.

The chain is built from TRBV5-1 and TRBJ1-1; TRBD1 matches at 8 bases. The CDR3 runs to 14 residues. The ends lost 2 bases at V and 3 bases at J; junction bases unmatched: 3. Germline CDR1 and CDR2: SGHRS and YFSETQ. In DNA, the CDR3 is TGCGCCAGCAGCTTTTCGACAGGGGACACTGAAGCTTTCTTT. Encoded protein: CASSFSTGDTEAFF.

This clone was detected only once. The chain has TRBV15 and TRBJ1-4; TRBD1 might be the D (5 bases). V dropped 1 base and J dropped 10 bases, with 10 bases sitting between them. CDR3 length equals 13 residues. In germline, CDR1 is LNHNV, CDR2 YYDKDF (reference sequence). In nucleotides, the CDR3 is TGTGCCACCAGCAGAGGTGGGACTGCAAAACTGTTTTTT. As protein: CATSRGGTAKLFF.

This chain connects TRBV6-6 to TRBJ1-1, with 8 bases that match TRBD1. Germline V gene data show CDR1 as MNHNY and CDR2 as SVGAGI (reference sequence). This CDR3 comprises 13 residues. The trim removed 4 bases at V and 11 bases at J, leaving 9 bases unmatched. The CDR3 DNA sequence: TGTGCCAGCAGTTCGCCCGGGACAGGAACTGCTTTCTTT. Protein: CASSSPGTGTAFF.

CDR3 in DNA: TGTGCCAGCTCACCGGGACTTGGGGGGGATACGCAGTATTTT. This translates into CASSPGLGGDTQYF. This rearrangement joins TRBV18 to TRBJ2-3; D perhaps matches TRBD2 (6 bases). V lost 3 bases to trimming and J lost 6 bases, with 13 bases between them. Germline CDR1 KGHSH, CDR2 LQKENI. CDR3 length equals 14 residues.

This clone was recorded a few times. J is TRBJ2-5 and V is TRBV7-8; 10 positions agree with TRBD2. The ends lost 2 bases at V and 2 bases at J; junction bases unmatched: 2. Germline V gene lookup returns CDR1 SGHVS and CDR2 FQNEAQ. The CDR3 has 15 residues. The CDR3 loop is CASSLLAGEQETQYF. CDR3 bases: TGTGCCAGCAGCTTACTAGCGGGAGAGCAAGAGACCCAGTACTTC.

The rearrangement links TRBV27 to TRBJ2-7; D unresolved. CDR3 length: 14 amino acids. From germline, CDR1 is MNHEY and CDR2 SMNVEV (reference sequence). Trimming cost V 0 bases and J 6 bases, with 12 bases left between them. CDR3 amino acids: CASSLSPISCEQYF. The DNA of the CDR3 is TGTGCCAGCAGTTTATCCCCTATATCGTGCGAGCAGTACTTC.

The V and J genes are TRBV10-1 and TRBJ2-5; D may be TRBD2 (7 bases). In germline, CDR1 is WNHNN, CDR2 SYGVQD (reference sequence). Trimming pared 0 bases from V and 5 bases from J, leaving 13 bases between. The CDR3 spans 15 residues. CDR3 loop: CASSESRGGRETQYF. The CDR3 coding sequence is TGCGCCAGCAGTGAGTCGAGGGGGGGCCGGGAGACCCAGTACTTC.

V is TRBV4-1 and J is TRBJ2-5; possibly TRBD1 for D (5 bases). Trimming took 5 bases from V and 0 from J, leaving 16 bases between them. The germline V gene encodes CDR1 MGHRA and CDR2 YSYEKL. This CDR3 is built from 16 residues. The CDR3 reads CASSARVQDHQETQYF. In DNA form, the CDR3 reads TGCGCCAGCAGCGCCCGGGTACAGGACCACCAAGAGACCCAGTACTTC.

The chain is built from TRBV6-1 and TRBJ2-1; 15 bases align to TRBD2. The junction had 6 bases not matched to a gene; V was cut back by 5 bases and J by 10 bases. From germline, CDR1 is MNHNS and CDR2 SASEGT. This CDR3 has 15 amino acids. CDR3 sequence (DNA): TGTGCCAGCAGTTCCGGGACTAGCGGGGGGAGGGAGCAGTTCTTC. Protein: CASSSGTSGGREQFF.

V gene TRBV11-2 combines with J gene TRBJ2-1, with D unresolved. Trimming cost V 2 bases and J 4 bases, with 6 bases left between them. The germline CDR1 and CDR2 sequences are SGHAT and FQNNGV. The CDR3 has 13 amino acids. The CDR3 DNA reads TGTGCCAGCAGCTTATCTCTTTACAATGAGCAGTTCTTC. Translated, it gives CASSLSLYNEQFF.

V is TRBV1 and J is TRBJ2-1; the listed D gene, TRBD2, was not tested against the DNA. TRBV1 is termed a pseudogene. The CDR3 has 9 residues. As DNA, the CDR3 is TGCACTAATCGGCGGGAGGAGTTCTTC. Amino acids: CTNRREEFF.

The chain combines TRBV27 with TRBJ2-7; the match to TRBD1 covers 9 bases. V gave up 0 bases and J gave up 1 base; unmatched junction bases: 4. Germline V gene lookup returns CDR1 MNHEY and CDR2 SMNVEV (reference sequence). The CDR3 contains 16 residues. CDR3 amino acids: CASSLSGTGYSYEQYF. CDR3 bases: TGTGCCAGCAGTTTATCGGGGACAGGGTATTCCTACGAGCAGTACTTC.

DNA of the CDR3: TGTGCCAGCAGCCCAAGGGGGCGCGAGAAGACTGAAGCTTTCTTT. Its translation: CASSPRGREKTEAFF. The chain carries TRBV9 and TRBJ1-1; 7 bases are a match to TRBD1. The CDR3 contains 15 residues. The germline gives CDR1 SGDLS, CDR2 YYNGEE. V dropped 4 bases and J dropped 5; count of bases not matched to a gene: 11.

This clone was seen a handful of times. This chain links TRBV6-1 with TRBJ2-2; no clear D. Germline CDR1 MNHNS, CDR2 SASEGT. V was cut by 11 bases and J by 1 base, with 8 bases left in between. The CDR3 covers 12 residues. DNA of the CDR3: TGTGCCCTCCCAGGGAACACCGGGGAGCTGTTTTTT. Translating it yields CALPGNTGELFF.

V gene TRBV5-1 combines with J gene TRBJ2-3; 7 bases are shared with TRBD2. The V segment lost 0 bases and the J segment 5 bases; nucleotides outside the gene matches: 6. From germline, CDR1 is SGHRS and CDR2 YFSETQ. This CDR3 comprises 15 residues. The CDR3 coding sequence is TGCGCCAGCAGCTTGGGGGGGGGACCTCGAGATACGCAGTATTTT. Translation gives CASSLGGGPRDTQYF.

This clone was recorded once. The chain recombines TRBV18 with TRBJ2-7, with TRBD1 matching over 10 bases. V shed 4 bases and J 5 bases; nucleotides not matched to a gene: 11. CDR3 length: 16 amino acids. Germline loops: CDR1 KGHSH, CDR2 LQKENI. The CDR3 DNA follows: TGTGCCAGCTCACGGGTTGGGACAGGGGTCCGACACGAGCAGTACTTC. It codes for CASSRVGTGVRHEQYF.

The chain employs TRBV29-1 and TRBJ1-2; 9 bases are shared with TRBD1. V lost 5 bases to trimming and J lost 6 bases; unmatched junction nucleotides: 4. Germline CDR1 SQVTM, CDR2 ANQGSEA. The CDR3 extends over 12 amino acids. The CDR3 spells CSVFGQGNGYTF. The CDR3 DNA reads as TGCAGCGTTTTCGGACAGGGGAATGGCTACACCTTC.

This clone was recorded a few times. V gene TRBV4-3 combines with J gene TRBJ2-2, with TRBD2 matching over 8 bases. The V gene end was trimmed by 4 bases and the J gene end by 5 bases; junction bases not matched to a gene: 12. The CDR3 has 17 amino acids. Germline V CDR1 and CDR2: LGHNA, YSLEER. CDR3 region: CASSRVTGLGGTGELFF. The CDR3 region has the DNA TGCGCCAGCAGCCGCGTAACGGGACTAGGGGGGACCGGGGAGCTGTTTTTT.

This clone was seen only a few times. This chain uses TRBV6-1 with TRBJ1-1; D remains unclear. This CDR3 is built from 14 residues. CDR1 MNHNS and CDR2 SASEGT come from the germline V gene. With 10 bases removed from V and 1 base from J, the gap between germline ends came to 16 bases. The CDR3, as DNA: TGTGCCACCTCAATCGGAGGGTGGAACACTGAAGCTTTCTTT. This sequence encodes CATSIGGWNTEAFF.

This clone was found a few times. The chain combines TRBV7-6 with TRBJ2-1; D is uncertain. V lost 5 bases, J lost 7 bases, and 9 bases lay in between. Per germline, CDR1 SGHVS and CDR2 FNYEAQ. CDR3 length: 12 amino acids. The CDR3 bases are TGTGCCAGCAGCCTCTTTACTAATGAGCAGTTCTTC. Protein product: CASSLFTNEQFF.

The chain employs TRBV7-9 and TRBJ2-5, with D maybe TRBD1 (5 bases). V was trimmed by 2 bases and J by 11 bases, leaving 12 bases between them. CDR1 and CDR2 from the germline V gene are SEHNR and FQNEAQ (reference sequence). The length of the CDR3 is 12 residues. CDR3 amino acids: CASSLRDGAQYF. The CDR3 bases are TGTGCCAGCAGCTTAAGGGATGGGGCACAGTACTTC.